This TCR beta chain emerged from a study of shared clonotypes between healthy human individuals. Overall study: Every donor yielded three CD4 naive, three CD4 memory, two CD8 naive and one CD8 memory plate.

Produced via immunoSEQ multiplex PCR; TCRdb's table is partial and in-frame only. The table shows approximately 1,000,000 clones, with more than 75% occurring only once. Trimming cost V 1 base and J 6 bases; bases outside gene matches: 3. Looked up from germline, CDR1 is MGHDK and CDR2 is SYGVNS. There are 15 residues in the CDR3. Input material: memory CD4+ T cells from PBMCs. Subset given: CD45RA-negative fraction. The TCR sequence derives from a man aged 18 to 29 in good health. Some clones in this sample may be carry-over from other donors' samples. The V and J genes are TRBV25-1 and TRBJ1-4, with 9 bases that match TRBD1. The CDR3 nucleotides are TGTGCCAGCAGTGAATTTAGGACAGGGGATGAAAAACTGTTTTTT. Its translation is CASSEFRTGDEKLFF.